This is a list of T cell receptor beta chains from one sample in a study of T cell changes during pregnancy in multiple sclerosis. The method was immunoSEQ multiplex PCR; TCRdb's version includes in-frame clones alone and lacks a portion of them. This sample carries about 110,000 clones, about 90% of them seen once, and the ten largest clones take 1.6%. Material: peripheral blood, obtained before pregnancy. All receptors derive from a female donor with multiple sclerosis, enrolled in a pregnancy study. Both conserved end residues are part of each CDR3. The order of the fields is J gene, clone size, D gene, V gene, CDR3 DNA, CDR3 protein. D genes are given only for firm matches. Rows give clone size only sometimes, using once, few, many, or a class for an expanded clone.

>TRBJ1-2|-|-|TRBV19
TGTGCCAGTAGTATTAGCTCGGGTCCGGGTTATGGCTACACCTTC
CASSISSGPGYGYTF
>TRBJ2-7|-|TRBD2|TRBV6-5
TGTGCCAGCAGTTACCGGGGGGAAGAGGAGTACTTC
CASSYRGEEEYF
>TRBJ1-1|-|-|TRBV5-4
TGTGCCAGCAGCCCCCAACAGGGAATGAACACTGAAGCTTTCTTT
CASSPQQGMNTEAFF
>TRBJ2-3|-|TRBD2|TRBV27
TGTGCCAAAGAGCCGGGACTAGCGGGTTTGAATACGCAGTATTTT
CAKEPGLAGLNTQYF
>TRBJ2-1|-|TRBD2|TRBV2
TGTGCCAGCAGTGTCCCCGCGGGGGGGGCGGCTGATGAGCAGTTCTTC
CASSVPAGGAADEQFF
>TRBJ2-1|-|-|TRBV19
TGTGCCAGTAGTTTCGGACTGTACAATGAGCAGTTCTTC
CASSFGLYNEQFF
>TRBJ2-1|-|TRBD2|TRBV5-1
TGCGCCAGCAGCTTGGGAACGCTAGCGGGAGACCGCAATGAGCAGTTCTTC
CASSLGTLAGDRNEQFF
>TRBJ2-1|-|-|TRBV6-5
TGTGCCACCTGTCCCCGTAGGGGCGGCTACAATGAGCAGTTCTTC
CATCPRRGGYNEQFF
>TRBJ1-5|-|-|TRBV10-1
TGCGCCAGCAGAGGTACAGGGAATGGGGATCAGCCCCAGCATTTT
CASRGTGNGDQPQHF
>TRBJ1-2|-|-|TRBV7-9
TGTGCCAGCAACCTTCTGGGGGCAGGGAACTATGGCTACACCTTC
CASNLLGAGNYGYTF
>TRBJ1-2|-|TRBD1|TRBV7-9
TGTGCCAGCGACCTCTCGACAGGGGTGGGCTACACCTTC
CASDLSTGVGYTF
>TRBJ2-5|-|TRBD2|TRBV7-6
TGTGCCAGCAGCTTAGCGGTCCCGGGACTAGCGGGAGTACGAGAGACCCAGTACTTC
CASSLAVPGLAGVRETQYF
>TRBJ2-1|-|TRBD2|TRBV27
TGTGCCAGCAGTTTACGCTCGCCGGGACTAGCGGGAGATGAGCAGTTCTTC
CASSLRSPGLAGDEQFF
>TRBJ2-5|-|-|TRBV18
TGTGCCAGCTCACCAGGTATCGGGACCCAGTACTTC
CASSPGIGTQYF
>TRBJ1-1|few|-|TRBV4-2
TGTGCCAGCAGCCAAGTCGAGGGCACTGAAGCTTTCTTT
CASSQVEGTEAFF
>TRBJ1-6|-|TRBD1|TRBV14
TGTGCCAGCAGCCACTGGACAGGGGATTCACCCCTCCACTTT
CASSHWTGDSPLHF
>TRBJ1-6|-|-|TRBV7-3
TGTGCCAGCAGCTTAAATCCGGGTAATTCACCCCTCCACTTT
CASSLNPGNSPLHF
>TRBJ2-1|-|TRBD2|TRBV6-1
TGTGCCAGCAGTGTCGTGAGCGGGGGAGGATACAATGAGCAGTTCTTC
CASSVVSGGGYNEQFF
>TRBJ2-1|once|-|TRBV27
TGTGCCAGCAGTTTGGAGGGGAACGGGGGCAATGAGCAGTTCTTC
CASSLEGNGGNEQFF
>TRBJ2-1|-|-|TRBV9
TGTGCCAGCAGCGTAGGGGGTCAGGGGATGGGCAATGAGCAGTTCTTC
CASSVGGQGMGNEQFF
>TRBJ2-7|-|TRBD1|TRBV6-5
TGTGCCAGCAGTCAGGGACAGGGGTTAGGGGAGCAGTACTTC
CASSQGQGLGEQYF
>TRBJ2-5|-|TRBD1|TRBV11-2
TGTGCCAGCAGGGCTTGGGGACAGGGGGCGGAAGAGACCCAGTACTTC
CASRAWGQGAEETQYF
>TRBJ2-7|-|TRBD2|TRBV5-4
TGTGCCAGCAGCGTACCGGGACTAGCGTTGTTCGAGCAGTACTTC
CASSVPGLALFEQYF
>TRBJ2-2|-|-|TRBV27
TGTGCCAGCAGTCCCCCGGTCGGGAACACCGGGGAGCTGTTTTTT
CASSPPVGNTGELFF
>TRBJ2-7|-|TRBD2|TRBV7-9
TGTGCCAGCAGCTTTGCGGGAGGGCCGTTCAACGAGCAGTACTTC
CASSFAGGPFNEQYF
>TRBJ2-7|-|TRBD2|TRBV5-1
TGCGCCAGCAGCCTCCCTAGCGGGAAGGTCTACGAGCAGTACTTC
CASSLPSGKVYEQYF
>TRBJ2-3|-|TRBD2|TRBV9
TGTGCCAGCAGTGATAGCGGGAACACAGATACGCAGTATTTT
CASSDSGNTDTQYF
>TRBJ2-2|-|TRBD2|TRBV6-4
TGTGCCAGCAGTCCGCTAGCGGGAGGGAACACCGGGGAGCTGTTTTTT
CASSPLAGGNTGELFF
>TRBJ1-4|-|TRBD1|TRBV2
TGTGCCAGCAGTGAAGCGCTGAGGGGGCTTAAGGAAAAACTGTTTTTT
CASSEALRGLKEKLFF
>TRBJ2-7|-|TRBD2|TRBV5-4
TGTGCCAGCAGCTCGGGACTAGCGGGGGCCTACGAGCAGTACTTC
CASSSGLAGAYEQYF
>TRBJ2-7|few|-|TRBV7-8
TGTGCCAGCAGCTTAGCGCGTCTAGCGACATACGAGCAGTACTTC
CASSLARLATYEQYF